A single sample gave rise to the 28 T cell receptor beta chains below, sequenced in a study of Ad26.COV2.S vaccination and SARS-CoV-2 variants. Method: immunoSEQ multiplex PCR; TCRdb's copy keeps in-frame clones and lacks some. The repertoire holds 300,000 to 400,000 clones, with 92% as singletons. The sequences come from peripheral blood, collected after recovery from COVID-19. These receptors were taken from a human donor who had recovered from COVID-19.

The chain uses TRBV7-2 and TRBJ1-5, with D possibly matching TRBD1 (6 bases). Looked up from germline, CDR1 is SGHTA and CDR2 is FQGNSA. The CDR3 covers 13 residues. V gave up 1 base and J gave up 7 bases, with 8 bases separating them. The CDR3 DNA is TGTGCCAGCAGCTTAGAGGGGGAACAGCCCCAGCATTTT. Protein: CASSLEGEQPQHF.

J is TRBJ1-1 and V is TRBV3-1 (or the pseudogene TRBV3-2), with D perhaps matching TRBD1 (6 bases). Trimming took 6 bases from V and 1 from J, leaving 12 bases between them. CDR3 size: 14 residues. Germline CDR1 LGHDT, CDR2 YNNKEL (reference sequence). DNA for the CDR3: TGTGCCAGCAGTAGTAGGGACAAGAACACTGAAGCTTTCTTT. This codes for CASSSRDKNTEAFF.

The V call is TRBV9, the J call TRBJ2-5; 8 nucleotides match TRBD2. V shed 3 bases and J 1 base; nucleotides not matched to a gene: 2. This CDR3 is 14 amino acids long. The germline V gene has CDR1 SGDLS and CDR2 YYNGEE. The CDR3 nucleotides read TGTGCCAGCAGCGCGCGGGGGGCCCAAGAGACCCAGTACTTC. Encoded protein: CASSARGAQETQYF.

V usage is TRBV11-2 and J usage is TRBJ1-2; tentative D call: TRBD1 (6 bases). Germline V lookup: CDR1 SGHAT, CDR2 FQNNGV. This CDR3 region has 13 residues. The V gene lost 6 bases and the J gene lost 4 bases, with 12 bases spanning the gap. The CDR3, as DNA: TGTGCCAGCAGTTTTGACAGGCCCTATGGCTACACCTTC. Protein sequence: CASSFDRPYGYTF.

The chain recombines TRBV12-3 or TRBV12-4 with TRBJ1-1; possibly TRBD1 for D (6 bases). V shed 5 bases and J shed 5 bases, with 12 bases lying between them. This CDR3 spans 13 amino acids. The CDR3 coding sequence is TGTGCCAGCAGTCGACCAGGGGAAACTGAAGCTTTCTTT. Its protein product is CASSRPGETEAFF.

V gene TRBV7-2 combines with J gene TRBJ2-5; 12 bases agree with TRBD2. Germline CDR1 and CDR2: SGHTA and FQGNSA. This CDR3 has 14 amino acids. V shed 5 bases and J 4 bases; nucleotides not matched to a gene: 2. The CDR3 DNA reads as TGTGCCAGCAGCCCTAGCGGGGGGGTAGAGACCCAGTACTTC. Translating gives CASSPSGGVETQYF.

This chain joins TRBV7-2 and TRBJ1-5; D unresolved. Germline CDR1 reads SGHTA; CDR2 reads FQGNSA. The germline V and J ends were trimmed by 5 bases and 2 bases, with 13 bases remaining between them. This CDR3 region has 15 residues. In DNA form, the CDR3 reads TGTGCCAGCAGCCCCTCTGTTGGCGGCAATCAGCCCCAGCATTTT. Protein product: CASSPSVGGNQPQHF.

The chain joins TRBV9 to TRBJ2-3, with D perhaps matching TRBD2 (7 bases). This CDR3 spans 17 amino acids. V shed 4 bases and J shed 0 bases, with 18 bases lying between them. Germline V CDR1 and CDR2: SGDLS, YYNGEE. CDR3: CASSLEPAGASTDTQYF. DNA for the CDR3: TGTGCCAGCAGCCTAGAACCGGCGGGGGCTAGCACAGATACGCAGTATTTT.

CDR3 nucleotides: TGCGCCAGTCTCCCGGGTCCCTCGAACACCGGGGAGCTGTTTTTT. Protein: CASLPGPSNTGELFF. The chain combines TRBV5-1 with TRBJ2-2; D is undetermined. The V gene lost 8 bases and the J gene lost 0 bases, with 14 bases spanning the gap. The CDR3 consists of 15 residues. The V gene's germline CDR1 is SGHRS and CDR2 YFSETQ.

The rearrangement links TRBV15 to TRBJ1-1; the D gene is possibly TRBD1 (6 bases). Germline V gene lookup returns CDR1 LNHNV and CDR2 YYDKDF (reference sequence). Trimming removed 3 bases at V and 1 base at J, with 18 bases between. The CDR3 length is 17 residues. CDR3 coding DNA: TGTGCCACCAGCAGCCCATACTCTCAGGGGTCGAACACTGAAGCTTTCTTT. As protein: CATSSPYSQGSNTEAFF.

The chain links TRBV4-3 to TRBJ2-7, with D maybe TRBD1 (6 bases). The CDR3 is 15 residues long. V was cut by 1 base and J by 2 bases, with 12 bases left in between. Per germline, CDR1 LGHNA and CDR2 YSLEER. The CDR3 DNA reads as TGCGCCAGCAGCCAAGCCTGGTGGGGGCCCTACGAGCAGTACTTC. Translating gives CASSQAWWGPYEQYF.

This chain links TRBV5-1 with TRBJ1-2; D is possibly TRBD1 (6 bases). CDR1 and CDR2 (germline): SGHRS, YFSETQ. The CDR3 runs to 15 residues. V was trimmed by 4 bases and J by 5 bases, leaving 18 bases between them. The CDR3 sequence: CASSDSTGGSYGYTF. DNA for the CDR3: TGCGCCAGCAGCGACTCGACAGGAGGCAGTTATGGCTACACCTTC.

The V and J genes are TRBV6-5 and TRBJ1-5; D is ambiguous. Looked up from germline, CDR1 is MNHEY and CDR2 is SVGAGI. The CDR3 runs 15 residues. The V and J ends lost 6 bases and 0 bases respectively, with 12 bases between them. Written as DNA, the CDR3 is TGTGCCAGCAGGTCCAGTGGATATAGCAATCAGCCCCAGCATTTT. Its protein product is CASRSSGYSNQPQHF.

V usage is TRBV9 and J usage is TRBJ2-7; 14 nucleotides align to TRBD2. CDR3 size: 16 residues. The germline V gene has CDR1 SGDLS and CDR2 YYNGEE. Trimming took 4 bases from V and 4 from J; bases not matched to a gene: 7. The CDR3 reads CASSSRLAGGPYEQYF. CDR3 in DNA: TGTGCCAGCAGCTCGCGACTAGCGGGGGGGCCGTACGAGCAGTACTTC.

This clone is deemed medium-sized. This chain connects TRBV20-1 to TRBJ1-1, with D possibly being TRBD1 (5 bases). Trimming took off 3 bases at V and 3 bases at J, with 17 bases between the two ends. The germline gives CDR1 DFQATT, CDR2 SNEGSKA (reference sequence). This CDR3 contains 15 residues. CDR3 loop: CSASEEGRWDTEAFF. CDR3 in DNA: TGCAGTGCTAGTGAGGAGGGGAGATGGGACACTGAAGCTTTCTTT.

This rearrangement joins TRBV11-2 to TRBJ2-5; TRBD1 matches at 7 bases. This CDR3 has 14 amino acids. Losses at the gene ends were 5 bases for V and 5 bases for J; bases not matched to a gene: 8. Per germline, CDR1 SGHAT and CDR2 FQNNGV. CDR3 loop: CASSQQTGYETQYF. The CDR3 DNA reads TGTGCCAGCAGCCAGCAGACAGGGTACGAGACCCAGTACTTC.

J is TRBJ2-7 and V is TRBV6-5, with D tentatively TRBD2 (6 bases). The length of the CDR3 is 14 residues. CDR1 is MNHEY and CDR2 is SVGAGI in the germline V gene. With 4 bases removed from V and 3 bases from J, the gap between germline ends came to 13 bases. CDR3 sequence reads: CASSFGLGGYEQYF. Here the CDR3 DNA reads TGTGCCAGCAGTTTCGGACTGGGGGGCTACGAGCAGTACTTC.

The chain links TRBV6-5 to TRBJ2-7; D may match TRBD1 or TRBD2 (5 bases each). V gave up 7 bases and J gave up 5 bases, with 12 bases separating them. Germline V lookup: CDR1 MNHEY, CDR2 SVGAGI. The CDR3 length is 12 residues. CDR3 amino acids: CASNRGADEQYF. Written as DNA, the CDR3 is TGTGCCAGCAATCGGGGCGCGGACGAGCAGTACTTC.

This clone has just one count. The rearrangement uses TRBV11-2 and TRBJ2-1; D is unresolved. Germline V CDR1 and CDR2: SGHAT, FQNNGV. V lost 4 bases and J 2 bases, leaving 6 bases between the germline ends. The CDR3 is 13 amino acids. The CDR3 DNA reads as TGTGCCAGCAGCTACGCACCCTACAATGAGCAGTTCTTC. Translation: CASSYAPYNEQFF.

This sequence joins TRBV6-5 and TRBJ1-1; the D gene is possibly TRBD1 (5 bases). CDR3 length: 16 amino acids. Per germline, CDR1 MNHEY and CDR2 SVGAGI. V lost 0 bases, J lost 0 bases, and 11 bases lay in between. In nucleotides, the CDR3 is TGTGCCAGCAGTTACTCGGGGGGGTTGGTGAACACTGAAGCTTTCTTT. Protein: CASSYSGGLVNTEAFF.

CDR3 DNA: TGTGCCACCAGCAGAGATGCGGAATACACCTTC. Translation gives CATSRDAEYTF. The J gene is TRBJ1-2, the V gene TRBV15; D is ambiguous. V lost 0 bases to trimming and J lost 11 bases, with 7 bases between them. The CDR3 runs to 11 residues. Germline CDR1 and CDR2: LNHNV and YYDKDF (reference sequence).

The chain has TRBV21-1 and TRBJ1-5; the table's TRBD1 call for D was not verified on the DNA. TRBV21-1 is listed as a pseudogene. The CDR3 contains 14 residues. The CDR3 spells CASTVTGKHQPQHF. DNA of the CDR3: TGTGCCAGCACCGTGACAGGGAAGCATCAGCCCCAGCATTTT.

The rearrangement joins TRBV6-5 to TRBJ1-4, with 7 bases aligning to TRBD1. J was trimmed by 5 bases and V by 6 bases; bases with no gene match: 9. CDR1 and CDR2 from the germline V gene are MNHEY and SVGAGI. The CDR3 is 15 amino acids. The CDR3 region is CASSARDRRNEKLFF. CDR3 sequence (DNA): TGTGCCAGCAGCGCCCGGGACAGAAGGAATGAAAAACTGTTTTTT.

V is TRBV24-1 and J is TRBJ1-2; the D gene is possibly TRBD1 (5 bases). This CDR3 spans 12 amino acids. From germline, CDR1 is KGHDR and CDR2 SFDVKD. V was shortened by 5 bases and J by 8 bases, with 11 bases between the two germline ends. The DNA for the CDR3 is TGTGCCACCAGTGGAGGACCAGGGGGCTACACCTTC. This codes for CATSGGPGGYTF.

The chain has TRBV19 and TRBJ1-5; TRBD1 matches 8 bases. This CDR3 spans 16 amino acids. V lost 3 bases to trimming and J lost 2 bases; unmatched junction nucleotides: 6. The V gene's germline CDR1 is LNHDA and CDR2 SQIVND (reference sequence). The CDR3 DNA follows: TGTGCCAGTAGTATCAATCCGACAGGGGGCAATCAGCCCCAGCATTTT. Protein sequence: CASSINPTGGNQPQHF.

The rearrangement uses TRBV6-5 and TRBJ2-7; 12 bases align to TRBD2. Germline V gives CDR1 MNHEY, CDR2 SVGAGI. Trimming at V came to 4 bases and at J to 3 bases, leaving 1 base not matched to a gene. CDR3 length equals 14 residues. The CDR3 DNA follows: TGTGCCAGCAGTTCTAGCGGGGGGGTCTACGAGCAGTACTTC. Protein sequence: CASSSSGGVYEQYF.

This chain links TRBV19 with TRBJ1-1; weak D call: TRBD1 (6 bases). CDR1 LNHDA and CDR2 SQIVND come from the germline V gene (reference sequence). The CDR3 extends over 16 amino acids. Trimming left V 5 bases short and J 5 bases short, with 21 bases between. CDR3 sequence: CASSSPRGGRDTEAFF. CDR3 DNA: TGTGCCAGTAGTTCCCCTAGGGGGGGGCGCGATACTGAAGCTTTCTTT.

CDR3: CASTYSPDTQYF. CDR3 in DNA: TGTGCCAGCACATACTCCCCAGATACGCAGTATTTT. This chain connects TRBV2 to TRBJ2-3; D unresolved. The ends were cut back, 7 bases at V and 4 bases at J, with 9 bases in the middle. CDR1 is SNHLY, CDR2 FYNNEI, per germline. The CDR3 covers 12 residues.